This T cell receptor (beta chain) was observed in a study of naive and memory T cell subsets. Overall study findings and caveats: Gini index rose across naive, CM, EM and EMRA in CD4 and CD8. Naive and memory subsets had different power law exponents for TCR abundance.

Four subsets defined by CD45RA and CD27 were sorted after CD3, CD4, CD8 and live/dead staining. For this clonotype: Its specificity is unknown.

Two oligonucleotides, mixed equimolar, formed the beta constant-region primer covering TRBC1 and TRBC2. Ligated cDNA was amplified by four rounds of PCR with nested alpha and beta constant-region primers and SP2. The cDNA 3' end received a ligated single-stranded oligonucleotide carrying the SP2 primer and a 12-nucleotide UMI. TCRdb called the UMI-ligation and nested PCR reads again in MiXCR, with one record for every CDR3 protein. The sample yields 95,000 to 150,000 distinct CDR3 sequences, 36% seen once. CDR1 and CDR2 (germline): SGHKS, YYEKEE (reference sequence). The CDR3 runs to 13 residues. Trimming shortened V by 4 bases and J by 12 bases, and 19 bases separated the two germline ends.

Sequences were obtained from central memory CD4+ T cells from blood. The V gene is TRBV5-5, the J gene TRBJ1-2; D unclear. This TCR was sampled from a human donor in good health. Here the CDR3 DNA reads TGTGCCAGCAGCACGGAGGTGAAGGGAGATAACACCTTC. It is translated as CASSTEVKGDNTF.